The 6 T cell receptor beta chains given below trace back to one sample, sequenced in a study of cytomegalovirus exposure and HLA in healthy donors. Both 60 Vbeta primers and 13 Jbeta primers went into the PCR. Libraries were prepared by immunoSEQ multiplex PCR; TCRdb keeps only in-frame clonotypes and omits some of them. The sample consists of 110,000 to 150,000 clones, roughly 80% of them appearing once. The sample comprised PBMCs. The receptors here all came from a man aged 35 to 55 in good health and CMV-seronegative.

This sequence joins TRBV6-5 and TRBJ2-7; TRBD1 matches at 7 bases. Trimming cost V 6 bases and J 0 bases; bases outside gene matches: 5. CDR1 MNHEY and CDR2 SVGAGI come from the germline V gene. The CDR3 consists of 14 residues. In nucleotides, the CDR3 is TGTGCCAGCAGGACGACAGGGAGCTCCTACGAGCAGTACTTC. It yields the protein CASRTTGSSYEQYF.

The sample holds one count of this clone. This chain uses TRBV4-3 with TRBJ2-3, with 8 bases aligning to TRBD2. The V and J ends lost 3 bases and 5 bases, in that order; junction bases with no gene match: 7. The CDR3 spans 15 residues. Germline lookup yields CDR1 LGHNA and CDR2 YSLEER. CDR3 in amino acids: CASSQSFGGEDTQYF. The CDR3 DNA is TGCGCCAGCAGCCAGTCATTCGGGGGGGAAGATACGCAGTATTTT.

This chain joins TRBV7-3 and TRBJ2-3; 10 bases agree with TRBD1. Germline assignment: CDR1 SGHTA and CDR2 FQGTGA. The CDR3 extends over 17 amino acids. V shed 1 base, J shed 3 bases, and the junction held 7 bases outside the gene matches. DNA for the CDR3: TGTGCCAGCAGCTTAAAAGAGCCGGGACAGGGGACAGATACGCAGTATTTT. This gives the protein CASSLKEPGQGTDTQYF.

The chain carries TRBV9 and TRBJ2-1; TRBD1 agrees at 7 bases. Germline lookup yields CDR1 SGDLS and CDR2 YYNGEE. V lost 1 base and J lost 4; bases outside the gene matches: 2. CDR3 length equals 14 residues. CDR3 sequence reads: CASSVLDRYNEQFF. The CDR3 DNA sequence: TGTGCCAGCAGCGTATTGGACAGGTACAATGAGCAGTTCTTC.

The chain is built from TRBV9 and TRBJ1-3; D uncertain. The CDR3 covers 14 residues. CDR1 and CDR2 (germline): SGDLS, YYNGEE. With 4 bases removed from V and 9 bases from J, the gap between germline ends came to 17 bases. DNA for the CDR3: TGTGCCAGCAGCCTAGACCTGGATCCGGGCACCATATATTTT. Amino acids: CASSLDLDPGTIYF.

This chain connects TRBV4-3 to TRBJ2-7; D unclear. Trimming took off 0 bases at V and 0 bases at J, with 6 bases between the two ends. Per the germline V gene, CDR1 is LGHNA and CDR2 is YSLEER. This CDR3 contains 14 residues. The DNA of the CDR3 is TGCGCCAGCAGCCAAGAAACTGACTCCTACGAGCAGTACTTC. Protein sequence: CASSQETDSYEQYF.